This is a list of T cell receptor beta chains from one sample in a study of T cell changes during pregnancy in multiple sclerosis. Assay: immunoSEQ multiplex PCR; the TCRdb copy retains only in-frame clones and omits some. The data hold about 40,000 clones, with 87% observed a single time. The input for sequencing was CD4+ T cells from peripheral blood mononuclear cells, taken after pregnancy. These TCRs come from a female donor with multiple sclerosis, enrolled in a pregnancy study. The CDR3 runs from the conserved cysteine through the conserved F or W. The D gene is left open where the match is weak. Not all rows give a size; the values are once, few, many and, for expanded clones, a class.

v_call	d_call	clone_size	j_call	cdr3_nt	cdr3_aa
TRBV30	TRBD1	.	TRBJ1-4	TGTGCCTGGAGTGCCGGACAGGGGGAGGGAAAACTGTTTTTT	CAWSAGQGEGKLFF
TRBV5-1	TRBD1	.	TRBJ1-2	TGCGCCAGCAGCTTGGCCCCCGGGACAGGGGTCTATAGCTACACCTTC	CASSLAPGTGVYSYTF
TRBV5-1	TRBD2	.	TRBJ2-5	TGCGCCTCACGACTAGCGGGCCAAGAGACCCAGTACTTC	CASRLAGQETQYF
TRBV28	.	.	TRBJ1-2	TGTGCCAGCAGTCCCTTGGGCATAGCGAGTGTGAGAGGCTACACCTTC	CASSPLGIASVRGYTF
TRBV5-1	.	.	TRBJ2-3	TGCGCCAGCAGCCTACAGGGATCAGATACGCAGTATTTT	CASSLQGSDTQYF
TRBV6-5	TRBD1	.	TRBJ1-2	TGTGCCAGCAGTTCCTGGGACAGGAACTATGGCTACACCTTC	CASSSWDRNYGYTF
TRBV9	TRBD2	.	TRBJ2-5	TGTGCCAGCAGCGTCACCCCAGGAGCGGGGGGCGAGACCCAGTACTTC	CASSVTPGAGGETQYF
TRBV18	.	.	TRBJ1-6	TGTGCCAGCTCCAAGACAGGTCCCGTGCGGTCACCCCTCCACTTT	CASSKTGPVRSPLHF
TRBV2	TRBD1	once	TRBJ1-1	TGTGCCAGCAGAAGGACAGGGCGAAGTACTGAAGCTTTCTTT	CASRRTGRSTEAFF
TRBV6-5	.	.	TRBJ2-7	TGTGCCAGCAGTTACTCCGGTACCTACGAGCAGTACTTC	CASSYSGTYEQYF
TRBV2	TRBD1	.	TRBJ1-1	TGTGCCAGCAGTGGGGCCCCGACAGGGCGGAACACTGAAGCTTTCTTT	CASSGAPTGRNTEAFF
TRBV6-6	.	.	TRBJ2-1	TGTGCAGGAGGGCTTGGCGAGCAGTTCTTC	CAGGLGEQFF
TRBV27	.	.	TRBJ1-6	TGTGCCAGCAGTCCGGGGGGTTATAATTCACCCCTCCACTTT	CASSPGGYNSPLHF
TRBV5-1	.	.	TRBJ1-5	TGCGCCAGCAGCTTGGGGACGGGGCAGCCCCAGCATTTT	CASSLGTGQPQHF
TRBV11-2	.	.	TRBJ1-1	TGTGCCAGCAGGGCGGCGAACACTGAAGCTTTCTTT	CASRAANTEAFF
TRBV28	.	.	TRBJ1-5	TGTGCCAGCAGTCCCCCAGGCCAGCCCCAGCATTTT	CASSPPGQPQHF
TRBV30	TRBD2	.	TRBJ2-5	TGTGCCTGGACTAGCGGGGGTGAAGAGACCCAGTACTTC	CAWTSGGEETQYF
TRBV5-4	TRBD1	.	TRBJ2-5	TGTGCCAGCAGCCCCGGACAGGGGGGAGAGACCCAGTACTTC	CASSPGQGGETQYF